The clone carrying this T cell receptor (beta chain) was seen a single time. No antigen is known for it. The entry originates in a study of cytotoxic CD8 clonotypes in ibrutinib-treated CLL. Whole-study context: Mean per-sample yields comprised around 250,000 productive templates and fewer than 95,000 productive rearrangements. Whole-study findings and limits: Clonality showed a rise at ibrutinib response that reversed toward baseline at progression. Baseline clonality, higher than in age-matched healthy donors, tracked circulating CD8+ T-cell counts. Contraction or stability on treatment characterized the public clonotypes, which were uncommon.

TCRdb keeps only in-frame clones here, not all; method: immunoSEQ multiplex PCR. The table lists fewer than 90,000 clones, approximately 70% of them singletons. The CDR3 loop spans 14 amino acids. The ends were cut back, 8 bases at V and 1 base at J, with 12 bases in the middle. The V gene's germline CDR1 is MNHNY and CDR2 SVGAGI (reference sequence). This chain joins TRBV6-6 and TRBJ1-5, with D unclear. This clonotype originated in a human donor with chronic lymphocytic leukemia. Sequenced material: PBMCs, taken after 12 months of ibrutinib treatment. In nucleotides, the CDR3 is TGTGCCAGCTTTGGGTCACCGAGCAATCAGCCCCAGCATTTT. Translated, it gives CASFGSPSNQPQHF.